Following are 28 T cell receptor beta chains from one sample sequenced in a study of long-term antiretroviral therapy in people with HIV. The libraries were made with immunoSEQ v3.0 at survey level. Data came from immunoSEQ multiplex PCR; TCRdb stores just in-frame clones and leaves some out. The sample shows approximately 17,000 clones, around three quarters of them seen only once. Sequences were derived from unsorted PBMCs, sampled 1.5 years before starting antiretroviral therapy. Receptor source: a woman between 50 and 59 years old with HIV.

The chain carries TRBV27 and TRBJ1-6, with TRBD1 matching 7 bases. Germline V lookup: CDR1 MNHEY, CDR2 SMNVEV (reference sequence). CDR3 size: 14 residues. V lost 4 bases and J lost 7; bases outside the gene matches: 4. The CDR3 DNA is TGTGCCAGCAGTTCTCGACAGGGCAATTCACCCCTCCACTTT. It encodes CASSSRQGNSPLHF.

This rearrangement joins TRBV5-1 to TRBJ2-7, with 8 bases fitting TRBD2. Trimming cost V 5 bases and J 6 bases; bases outside gene matches: 7. Germline loops: CDR1 SGHRS, CDR2 YFSETQ. This CDR3 has 13 residues. DNA for the CDR3: TGCGCCAGCAGACCGGGACTAGGGGTCGAGCAGTACTTC. Encoded protein: CASRPGLGVEQYF.

V gene TRBV2 combines with J gene TRBJ2-3, with a possible D match to TRBD1 (6 bases). The CDR3 runs to 17 residues. Germline V lookup: CDR1 SNHLY, CDR2 FYNNEI. Deletions cut 5 bases from V and 0 bases from J, with 18 bases between. This CDR3 is CASSRIGQTLSTDTQYF. The DNA of the CDR3 is TGTGCCAGCAGTAGGATAGGACAGACCCTTAGCACAGATACGCAGTATTTT.

The V call is TRBV7-9, the J call TRBJ2-3, with D perhaps TRBD1 (5 bases). Germline CDR1 and CDR2: SEHNR and FQNEAQ (reference sequence). Between the trimmed V and J ends, which lost 4 bases and 1 base, there was a span of 12 bases. The CDR3 is made up of 15 amino acids. CDR3 region: CASSSPRVGTDTQYF. The CDR3 DNA reads as TGTGCCAGCAGCTCCCCCAGGGTGGGCACAGATACGCAGTATTTT.

This clone was picked up a small number of times. The V gene is TRBV5-1, the J gene TRBJ1-3, with D hard to call. Germline CDR1 and CDR2: SGHRS and YFSETQ. This CDR3 comprises 15 residues. V shed 2 bases and J shed 2 bases, with 11 bases lying between them. The CDR3 nucleotides are TGCGCCAGCAGCTTATCGGGGAAGGCTGGAAACACCATATATTTT. Translation: CASSLSGKAGNTIYF.

The chain joins TRBV30 to TRBJ2-5; tentative D call: TRBD2 (6 bases). Germline CDR1 is GTSNPN and CDR2 is SVGIG (reference sequence). The length of the CDR3 is 13 residues. Trimming pared 4 bases from V and 1 base from J, leaving 10 bases between. This CDR3 is CAWTSGLQETQYF. DNA of the CDR3: TGTGCCTGGACCTCGGGACTCCAAGAGACCCAGTACTTC.

This clone was seen more than once but under ten times. This chain uses TRBV18 with TRBJ1-5, with 7 bases lining up with TRBD1. The CDR3 has 13 amino acids. The germline V gene has CDR1 KGHSH and CDR2 LQKENI. V trimming: 6 bases; J trimming: 5 bases; junction bases outside the gene matches: 4. The CDR3 DNA follows: TGTGCCAGCTCGGGCGGGACAGATCAGCCCCAGCATTTT. It encodes CASSGGTDQPQHF.

V usage is TRBV9 and J usage is TRBJ2-5; 13 nucleotides line up with TRBD2. The ends lost 5 bases at V and 7 bases at J; junction bases unmatched: 11. CDR3 size: 16 residues. Germline V lookup: CDR1 SGDLS, CDR2 YYNGEE. The CDR3: CASSDLGTSGEGTQYF. The CDR3 DNA sequence: TGTGCCAGCAGTGATCTAGGGACTAGCGGGGAAGGGACCCAGTACTTC. Complete variable domain (other parts from reference TRBV9 and TRBJ2-5): DSGVTQTPKHLITATGQRVTLRCSPRSGDLSVYWYQQSLDQGLQFLIQYYNGEERAKGNILERFSAQQFPDLHSELNLSSLELGDSALYFCASSDLGTSGEGTQYFGPGTRLLVL.

This clone occurred once. CDR3 DNA sequence: TGTGCCAGCAGCCAAGAAGGGACTAGGAGCACAGATACGCAGTATTTT. Its protein product is CASSQEGTRSTDTQYF. The J gene is TRBJ2-3, the V gene TRBV4-2, with 8 positions matching TRBD2. The CDR3 totals 16 residues. Losses at the gene ends were 0 bases for V and 0 bases for J; bases not matched to a gene: 2. Germline lookup yields CDR1 LGHNA and CDR2 YNFKEQ.

This clone was seen just once. The V call is TRBV5-6, the J call TRBJ1-5; weak D call: TRBD1 (6 bases). The CDR3 is 16 amino acids. The germline CDR1 and CDR2 sequences are SGHDT and YYEEEE. The V end lost 1 base, the J end lost 6 bases, and 17 bases lay between the germline ends. CDR3 residues: CASSLSTTGLLQPQHF. In nucleotides, the CDR3 is TGTGCCAGCAGCTTGTCTACTACAGGGCTTCTTCAGCCCCAGCATTTT.

This clone was counted between two and nine times. The chain carries TRBV10-1 and TRBJ1-5; D unresolved. The CDR3 is 12 residues long. The germline V and J ends were trimmed by 3 bases and 4 bases, with 4 bases remaining between them. Germline V gives CDR1 WNHNN, CDR2 SYGVQD (reference sequence). CDR3 protein: CASSDGNQPQHF. The CDR3 coding sequence is TGCGCCAGCAGTGACGGTAATCAGCCCCAGCATTTT.

The rearrangement uses TRBV7-3 and TRBJ2-6, with D tentatively TRBD2 (6 bases). The CDR3 totals 17 residues. The V end lost 1 base, the J end lost 0 bases, and 10 bases lay between the germline ends. In germline, CDR1 is SGHTA, CDR2 FQGTGA. DNA for the CDR3: TGTGCCAGCAGCTTAAGCGGGGATAGCTCTGGGGCCAACGTCCTGACTTTC. This translates into CASSLSGDSSGANVLTF. Full variable domain (missing parts from reference TRBV7-3 and TRBJ2-6): GAGVSQTPSNKVTEKGKYVELRCDPISGHTALYWYRQSLGQGPEFLIYFQGTGAADDSGLPNDRFFAVRPEGSVSTLKIQRTERGDSAVYLCASSLSGDSSGANVLTFGAGSRLTVL.

This chain uses TRBV5-1 with TRBJ1-1; D gene ambiguous. V shed 0 bases and J shed 3 bases, with 12 bases lying between them. Germline values: CDR1 SGHRS, CDR2 YFSETQ. This CDR3 spans 15 amino acids. The CDR3 here is CASSLVWGGDTEAFF. Here the CDR3 DNA reads TGCGCCAGCAGCTTGGTCTGGGGTGGGGACACTGAAGCTTTCTTT.

This chain joins TRBV5-1 and TRBJ1-4, with a possible D match to TRBD1 (5 bases). With 0 bases removed from V and 4 bases from J, the gap between germline ends came to 7 bases. The CDR3 loop spans 14 amino acids. Germline values: CDR1 SGHRS, CDR2 YFSETQ. CDR3 sequence (DNA): TGCGCCAGCAGCTTGGGGGGGGTTAATGAAAAACTGTTTTTT. It is translated as CASSLGGVNEKLFF.

This clone has a handful of counts. The V and J genes are TRBV5-6 and TRBJ2-5; D is uncertain. The germline V gene encodes CDR1 SGHDT and CDR2 YYEEEE. Trimming cost V 5 bases and J 5 bases, with 13 bases left between them. This CDR3 is built from 13 residues. CDR3 loop: CASSPVGWETQYF. The CDR3 bases are TGTGCCAGCAGTCCCGTGGGATGGGAGACCCAGTACTTC.

The gene calls are TRBV6-1 and TRBJ2-6; D not resolved. CDR3 size: 18 residues. Trimming pared 0 bases from V and 0 bases from J, leaving 12 bases between. CDR1 and CDR2 from the germline V gene are MNHNS and SASEGT. The CDR3: CASSEAPYVSSGANVLTF. CDR3 nucleotides: TGTGCCAGCAGTGAAGCGCCGTACGTAAGCTCTGGGGCCAACGTCCTGACTTTC.

This chain connects TRBV19 to TRBJ1-1, with TRBD1 matching over 11 bases. The V and J ends lost 3 bases and 4 bases, in that order; junction bases with no gene match: 4. The CDR3 runs to 15 residues. Germline V gives CDR1 LNHDA, CDR2 SQIVND (reference sequence). CDR3 nucleotide sequence: TGTGCCAGTAGTATGGACAGGGGGCTGGGCACTGAAGCTTTCTTT. Amino acid sequence: CASSMDRGLGTEAFF.

The V call is TRBV21-1, the J call TRBJ1-6. TRBV21-1 is a documented pseudogene. This CDR3 has 15 residues. The chain's CDR3 is CASRVGPSYNSPLHF. In nucleotides, the CDR3 is TGTGCCAGCAGGGTCGGACCCTCCTATAATTCACCCCTCCACTTT.

This chain connects TRBV5-1 to TRBJ1-1, with D hard to call. CDR1 SGHRS and CDR2 YFSETQ come from the germline V gene. V shed 4 bases and J shed 2 bases, with 21 bases lying between them. The CDR3 covers 17 residues. The CDR3 loop is CASSRSVVNLPNTEAFF. The CDR3 bases are TGCGCCAGCAGCCGATCTGTAGTAAACCTACCTAACACTGAAGCTTTCTTT.

The rearrangement joins TRBV7-9 to TRBJ2-7, with a possible D match to TRBD1 (6 bases). Trimming removed 3 bases at V and 3 bases at J, with 12 bases between. This CDR3 spans 14 amino acids. Germline CDR1 and CDR2: SEHNR and FQNEAQ (reference sequence). DNA for the CDR3: TGTGCCAGCAGCTTCAGTGCGGACAGCTACGAGCAGTACGTC. Its translation is CASSFSADSYEQYV.

This clone was observed once. The chain recombines TRBV5-6 with TRBJ2-1; 10 positions match TRBD1. The CDR3 is 14 residues long. Germline CDR1 reads SGHDT; CDR2 reads YYEEEE. V lost 4 bases to trimming and J lost 3 bases; unmatched junction nucleotides: 1. CDR3 in amino acids: CASSRTGGYNEQFF. Written as DNA, the CDR3 is TGTGCCAGCAGCCGGACAGGGGGCTACAATGAGCAGTTCTTC.

This sequence joins TRBV5-1 and TRBJ2-5; D may be TRBD1 (5 bases). Per germline, CDR1 SGHRS and CDR2 YFSETQ. Trimming cost V 2 bases and J 4 bases, with 9 bases left between them. CDR3 size: 13 residues. Here the CDR3 reads CASSFQGGETQYF. The DNA for the CDR3 is TGCGCCAGCAGCTTTCAGGGTGGAGAGACCCAGTACTTC.

V and J are TRBV18 and TRBJ2-5; D is possibly TRBD1 or TRBD2 (6 bases each). There are 16 residues in the CDR3. Germline loops: CDR1 KGHSH, CDR2 LQKENI. Trimming pared 1 base from V and 1 base from J, leaving 13 bases between. The chain's CDR3 is CASSPHRGTFQETQYF. CDR3 DNA sequence: TGTGCCAGCTCACCACATAGGGGGACTTTCCAAGAGACCCAGTACTTC.

The CDR3 bases are TGTGCCAGCTCACCGAACCCGGAGAATGGCTACACCTTC. Amino acid sequence: CASSPNPENGYTF. The rearrangement joins TRBV18 to TRBJ1-2; D ambiguous. The germline CDR1 and CDR2 sequences are KGHSH and LQKENI. The CDR3 loop spans 13 amino acids. V gave up 3 bases and J gave up 6 bases, with 11 bases separating them.

For the CDR3, the DNA is TGTGCCAGCTCACAGGGAATACCGACAGGGGCGGACACTGAAGCTTTCTTT. Protein sequence: CASSQGIPTGADTEAFF. The V and J genes are TRBV18 and TRBJ1-1; 8 positions match TRBD1. This CDR3 is 17 amino acids long. The V gene's germline CDR1 is KGHSH and CDR2 LQKENI. The trim removed 4 bases at V and 3 bases at J, leaving 13 bases unmatched.

This chain links TRBV7-3 with TRBJ1-1, with 7 bases matching TRBD1. Germline lookup yields CDR1 SGHTA and CDR2 FQGTGA. Trimming cost V 5 bases and J 5 bases; bases outside gene matches: 5. The CDR3 is 13 amino acids. CDR3 bases: TGTGCCAGCAGCGTACAGGGGAGGACTGAAGCTTTCTTT. Residues: CASSVQGRTEAFF.

The CDR3 sequence: CASSPTGRVNTEAFF. As DNA, the CDR3 is TGTGCCAGCAGCCCAACGGGCAGGGTGAACACTGAAGCTTTCTTT. The V gene is TRBV13, the J gene TRBJ1-1; perhaps TRBD1 as D (5 bases). The V gene's germline CDR1 is PRHDT and CDR2 FYEKMQ (reference sequence). The CDR3 runs to 15 residues. V was clipped by 5 bases and J by 0 bases, with 13 bases between them.

The genes are TRBV28 and TRBJ2-7; 8 bases are shared with TRBD1. CDR3 length equals 14 residues. With 6 bases clipped from V and 4 bases from J, the junction kept 8 bases outside the gene matches. CDR1 is MDHEN and CDR2 is SYDVKM in the germline V gene. The CDR3: CASRDRELVYEQYF. The CDR3 DNA follows: TGTGCCAGCAGGGACAGGGAATTGGTGTACGAGCAGTACTTC.